Listed here are 11 T cell receptor beta chains from one sample, sequenced in a study of cytomegalovirus exposure and HLA in healthy donors (dated 2017 in TCRdb). Library generation was performed with the immunoSEQ multiplex PCR assay. For the multiplex PCR, a mixture combining 60 forward primers for TCR Vbeta segments and 13 reverse primers for TCR Jbeta segments was used. TCRdb mirrors the immuneACCESS table, restricted to in-frame sequences. Some clones are absent from its copies; in checked studies, under half trace to an unresolved V gene, and the reason for the others is unknown. This sample is represented by 200,000 or so clones; roughly 80% of them were singletons. The ten most abundant clones make up 2.5% to 3% of the sample. Material: PBMCs. The receptor set was obtained from a man between 25 and 39 years old in good health and CMV-seronegative.

This chain uses TRBV28 with TRBJ2-3, with 9 bases lining up with TRBD1. Germline V lookup: CDR1 MDHEN, CDR2 SYDVKM. V lost 7 bases, J lost 3 bases, and 8 bases stayed unmatched. The CDR3 runs to 15 residues. As DNA, the CDR3 is TGTGCCAGCACCCTAGGAGGACAGGGGACAGATACGCAGTATTTT. Protein sequence: CASTLGGQGTDTQYF.

The chain has TRBV5-1 and TRBJ2-4; weak D call: TRBD1 (6 bases). V dropped 2 bases and J dropped 3 bases, with 12 bases sitting between them. The CDR3 has 15 amino acids. From germline, CDR1 is SGHRS and CDR2 YFSETQ. The CDR3 nucleotides read TGCGCCAGCAGCTTAGGGGGAAGGTACAAAAACATTCAGTACTTC. This codes for CASSLGGRYKNIQYF.

The chain couples TRBV7-8 to TRBJ2-2, with 9 positions matching TRBD2. The CDR3 runs to 16 residues. CDR1 and CDR2 (germline): SGHVS, FQNEAQ. The junction had 7 bases not matched to a gene; V was cut back by 3 bases and J by 5 bases. The CDR3 reads CASSLNSGGRTGELFF. In DNA, the CDR3 is TGTGCCAGCAGCTTGAATAGCGGGGGCCGTACCGGGGAGCTGTTTTTT.

With regard to this clone: The germline gene is not matched at one end of the junction; a read error may be the cause. The chain carries TRBV7-9 and TRBJ2-1; D perhaps matches TRBD2 (7 bases). Germline V gene lookup returns CDR1 SEHNR and CDR2 FQNEAQ (reference sequence). The CDR3 is 16 residues long. In nucleotides, the CDR3 is TGTTCCAGCAGTTTAAAGTCGGGGGGCCTATACAATGAGCAGTTCTTC. As protein: CSSSLKSGGLYNEQFF.

This clone showed up just a few times. This chain joins TRBV5-1 and TRBJ2-1; tentatively, D is TRBD2 (5 bases). This CDR3 is built from 13 residues. V gave up 0 bases and J gave up 8 bases, with 9 bases separating them. Per germline, CDR1 SGHRS and CDR2 YFSETQ. The CDR3, as DNA: TGCGCCAGCAGCTTGGAGGCGGGCTATGAGCAGTTCTTC. It encodes CASSLEAGYEQFF.

The V call is TRBV6-5, the J call TRBJ2-2; the match to TRBD1 covers 10 bases. J lost 4 bases, V lost 7 bases, and 6 bases had no gene match. The germline V gene has CDR1 MNHEY and CDR2 SVGAGI. This CDR3 has 15 residues. DNA for the CDR3: TGTGCCAGCACCCCGGGACAGGGGTTCACCGGGGAGCTGTTTTTT. Its translation: CASTPGQGFTGELFF.

V is TRBV27 and J is TRBJ2-7, with 10 positions matching TRBD2. After removal of 6 bases from V and 5 bases from J, the junction contained 10 bases not matched to a gene. There are 15 residues in the CDR3. From germline, CDR1 is MNHEY and CDR2 SMNVEV (reference sequence). CDR3 loop: CASSPRGLALNEQYF. The CDR3 nucleotides read TGTGCCAGCAGCCCTAGGGGACTAGCGCTTAACGAGCAGTACTTC.

The sample holds many counts of this clone. The chain joins TRBV4-3 to TRBJ2-5; 9 positions match TRBD2. This CDR3 has 15 amino acids. Germline values: CDR1 LGHNA, CDR2 YSLEER. V lost 1 base, J lost 7 bases, and 7 bases stayed unmatched. The CDR3 sequence is CASSQGVRGGVTQYF. The CDR3 nucleotides read TGCGCCAGCAGCCAAGGGGTGCGGGGGGGCGTGACCCAGTACTTC.

The chain links TRBV11-2 to TRBJ1-1; TRBD1 matches 9 bases. CDR1 and CDR2 (germline): SGHAT, FQNNGV. The CDR3 covers 12 residues. V lost 5 bases to trimming and J lost 11 bases; unmatched junction nucleotides: 6. The CDR3, as DNA: TGTGCCAGCAGCATAAAAACAGGGGGCGCTTTCTTT. Residues: CASSIKTGGAFF.

The chain employs TRBV5-8 and TRBJ1-4, with D possibly matching TRBD1 (6 bases). This CDR3 is 15 amino acids long. Trimming removed 2 bases at V and 1 base at J, with 9 bases between. Germline CDR1 is SGHTS and CDR2 is YDEGEE. CDR3 protein: CASSLEGGTNEKLFF. In DNA, the CDR3 is TGTGCCAGCAGCTTAGAAGGGGGAACTAATGAAAAACTGTTTTTT. Full variable domain (rest looked up from reference TRBV5-8 and TRBJ1-4): EAGVTQSPTHLIKTRGQQATLRCSPISGHTSVYWYQQALGLGLQFLLWYDEGEERNRGNFPPRFSGRQFPNYSSELNVNALELEDSALYLCASSLEGGTNEKLFFGSGTQLSVL.

V and J are TRBV10-1 and TRBJ1-1; no clear D. CDR1 and CDR2 from the germline V gene are WNHNN and SYGVQD (reference sequence). There are 14 residues in the CDR3. Trimming cost V 5 bases and J 11 bases, with 21 bases left between them. The CDR3 loop reads CASSLIPFFLEAFF. The CDR3 region has the DNA TGCGCCAGCAGTCTGATCCCCTTCTTTTTGGAGGCTTTCTTT.